The clone carrying this T cell receptor beta chain was seen many times. As yet, its antigen is unknown. Trimming took 1 base from V and 0 from J, leaving 6 bases between them. CDR3 length equals 14 residues. Germline CDR1 is SGHTA and CDR2 is FQGNSA. This specimen belongs to a study of Graves' ophthalmopathy and Graves' hyperthyroidism. Study findings and constraints: The model reached roughly 70% sensitivity and around 74% specificity for predicting ophthalmopathy progression. Classification of ophthalmopathy versus stable hyperthyroidism by a 13-signature model yielded around 88% sensitivity and 70% to 83% specificity.

Diagnostic conclusions were grounded in clinical symptoms, serum thyroxine, TRAb, thyroid ultrasound and orbital computed tomography. The source of the PBMCs was around 10 ml of fresh peripheral blood. Investigators amplified TCR beta CDR3 regions from RNA transcripts. Second-round multiplex PCR followed a first-round RT-PCR using HTBI primers. From the multiplex PCR reads, TCRdb called clonotypes with MiXCR, one entry per CDR3 protein. Altogether more than 550,000 distinct CDR3 sequences are present, about 41% being singletons, with the ten largest covering roughly 3%. The clonotype was recovered from an adult man with Graves' ophthalmopathy. The rearrangement links TRBV7-2 to TRBJ2-5; the D is unclear. Source material: peripheral blood. This chain's CDR3 is CASSLEQHQETQYF. For the CDR3, the DNA is TGTGCCAGCAGCTTAGAACAGCACCAAGAGACCCAGTACTTC.